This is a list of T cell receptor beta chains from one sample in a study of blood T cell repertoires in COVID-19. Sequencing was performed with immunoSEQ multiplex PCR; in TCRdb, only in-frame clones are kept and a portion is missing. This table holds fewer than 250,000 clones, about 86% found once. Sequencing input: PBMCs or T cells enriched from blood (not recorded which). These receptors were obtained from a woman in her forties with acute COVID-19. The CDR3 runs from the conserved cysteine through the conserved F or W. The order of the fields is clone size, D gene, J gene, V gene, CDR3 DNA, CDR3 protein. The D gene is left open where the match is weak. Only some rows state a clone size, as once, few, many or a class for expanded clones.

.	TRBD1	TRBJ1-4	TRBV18	TGTGCCAGCTCACCAACGTTCGGGACAGGGCTTGAAAAACTGTTTTTT	CASSPTFGTGLEKLFF
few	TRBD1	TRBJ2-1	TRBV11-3	TGTGCCAGCAGCTTAGGAGGGGACAGTGCCGGGCGTGAGCAGTTCTTC	CASSLGGDSAGREQFF
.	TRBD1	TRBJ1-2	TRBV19	TGTGCCAGTAGTATGACCGGGACAGGGGGCGCAGGAGGCTACACCTTC	CASSMTGTGGAGGYTF
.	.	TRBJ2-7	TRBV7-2	TGTGCCACCTCGGGACTTCTATCCTACGAGCAGTACTTC	CATSGLLSYEQYF
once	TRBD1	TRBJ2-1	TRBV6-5	TGTGCCAGCAGCGCCAGGGGGAATGAGCAGTTCTTC	CASSARGNEQFF
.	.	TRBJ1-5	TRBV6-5	TGTGCCAGCAGTTACTCCGGGGGGGGGAATCAGCCCCAGCATTTT	CASSYSGGGNQPQHF
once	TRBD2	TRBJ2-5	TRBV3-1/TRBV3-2	TGTGCCAGCAGCCACCACCGGGGACTAGCGGGAGTCTCGGAGACCCAGTACTTC	CASSHHRGLAGVSETQYF
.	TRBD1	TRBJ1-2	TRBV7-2	TGTGCCAGCAGCCAGAAAGGGGGCGACTATGGCTACACCTTC	CASSQKGGDYGYTF
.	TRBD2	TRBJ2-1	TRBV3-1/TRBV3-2	TGTGCCAGCAGCCAATTTATTGGGGGACTAGGGGAGCAGTTCTTC	CASSQFIGGLGEQFF
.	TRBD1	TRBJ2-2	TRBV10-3	TGTGCCATCAGACCGGGACAGGGAAAGTCCGGGGAGCTGTTTTTT	CAIRPGQGKSGELFF
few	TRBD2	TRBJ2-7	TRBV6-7	TGTGCCAGCAATAAAGCGGGAGGTGGCGAGCAGTACTTC	CASNKAGGGEQYF
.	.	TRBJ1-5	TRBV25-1	TGTGCCAGCAGTGGAGGGAGTCGTAACCCCAATCAGCCCCAGCATTTT	CASSGGSRNPNQPQHF
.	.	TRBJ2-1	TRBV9	TGTGCCAGCAGCGTAGGAGGGGGTATAGTCAATGAGCAGTTCTTC	CASSVGGGIVNEQFF
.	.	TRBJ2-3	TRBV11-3	TGTGCCAGCAGCCGCGGGCTAGCGTCAGATACGCAGTATTTT	CASSRGLASDTQYF
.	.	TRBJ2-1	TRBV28	TGTGCCAGCAGCTCTTATGCGGGAGAGCAGTTCTTC	CASSSYAGEQFF
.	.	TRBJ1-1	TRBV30	TGTGCCTGGAAAATATCAGGCTCACCGAACACTGAAGCTTTCTTT	CAWKISGSPNTEAFF
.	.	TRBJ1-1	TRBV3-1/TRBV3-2	TGTGCCAGCAGCACGGGACGGACTAGAATCTTGAACACTGAAGCTTTCTTT	CASSTGRTRILNTEAFF
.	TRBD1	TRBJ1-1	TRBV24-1	TGTGCCACCAGGGGACAGGGCTACACTGAAGCTTTCTTT	CATRGQGYTEAFF
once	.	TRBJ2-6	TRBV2	TGTGCCAGCAGTTTCGGACAAAATCGGGCCAACGTCCTGACTTTC	CASSFGQNRANVLTF
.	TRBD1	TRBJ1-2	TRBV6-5	TGTGCCAGCAGTTACCGATCGGGACAGTTCTATGGCTACACCTTC	CASSYRSGQFYGYTF
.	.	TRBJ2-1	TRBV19	TGTGCCAGTAGTATTATTGACAGCTCCTACAATGAGCAGTTCTTC	CASSIIDSSYNEQFF
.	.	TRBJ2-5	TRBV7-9	TGTGCCAGCAGCTTAAGCCCAGGGCCCCAAGAGACCCAGTACTTC	CASSLSPGPQETQYF
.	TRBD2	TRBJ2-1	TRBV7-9	TGTGCCAGCACTGAAGCGGGAGTCCTCAATGAGCAGTTCTTC	CASTEAGVLNEQFF
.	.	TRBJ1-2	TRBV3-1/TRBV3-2	TGTGCCAGCAGCCAAGTTGGGACAACCCCAAGGTATGGCTACACCTTC	CASSQVGTTPRYGYTF
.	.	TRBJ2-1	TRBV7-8	TGTGCCAGCAGCTGGGGGCCCGGGGACAATGAGCAGTTCTTC	CASSWGPGDNEQFF
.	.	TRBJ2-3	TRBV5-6	TGTGCCAGCAGCTTGGGGACGGGGGATACGCAGTATTTT	CASSLGTGDTQYF
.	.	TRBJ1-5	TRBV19	TGTGCCAGTAGTATACAACAGGGCAACAGGCTCTTCCAGCCCCAGCATTTT	CASSIQQGNRLFQPQHF
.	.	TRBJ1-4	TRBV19	TGTGCCAGTAGTAACAGTTGGGAAAAACTGTTTTTT	CASSNSWEKLFF
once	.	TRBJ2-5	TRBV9	TGTGCCAGCAGCGAAACCCTAGCGACCGGGGAGACCCAGTACTTC	CASSETLATGETQYF
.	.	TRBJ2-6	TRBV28	TGTGCCAGCAGACCGCGCTCTGGGGCCAACGTCCTGACTTTC	CASRPRSGANVLTF
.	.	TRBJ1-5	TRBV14	TGTGCCAGCAGCCTCCCCAGGTATAGCAATCAGCCCCAGCATTTT	CASSLPRYSNQPQHF
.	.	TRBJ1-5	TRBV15	TGTGCCACCAGCAGAGATCAAAATCAGCCCCAGCATTTT	CATSRDQNQPQHF
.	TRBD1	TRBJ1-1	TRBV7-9	TGTGCCATTACAGGACAGGGGAAGGGTGAAGCTTTCTTT	CAITGQGKGEAFF
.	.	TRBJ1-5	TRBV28	TGTGCCAGCAGTTTCGGGGAGCGTCAGCCCCAGCATTTT	CASSFGERQPQHF
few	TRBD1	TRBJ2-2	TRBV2	TGTGCCAGCAGTAGCCGGGGACAGCTCACCGGGGAGCTGTTTTTT	CASSSRGQLTGELFF
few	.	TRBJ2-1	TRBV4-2	TGTGCCAGCAGCCACTTGTATGAGCAGTTCTTC	CASSHLYEQFF
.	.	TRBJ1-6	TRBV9	TGTGCCAGCAGCGTAGAACAGGGAACAAATTCACCCCTCCACTTT	CASSVEQGTNSPLHF
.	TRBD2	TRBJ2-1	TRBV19	TGTGCCAGTAGTATCGGTAGCGGGAGCTTGGAGTTCTTC	CASSIGSGSLEFF
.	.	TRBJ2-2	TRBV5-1	TGCGCCAGCAGCTTGGGGTTTGGGGCTGGGAACACCGGGGAGCTGTTTTTT	CASSLGFGAGNTGELFF
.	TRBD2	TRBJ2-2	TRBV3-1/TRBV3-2	TGTGCCAGCAGCCAAGATCAGGGAGCGGGAGGTTTGGTCGGGGAGCTGTTTTTT	CASSQDQGAGGLVGELFF
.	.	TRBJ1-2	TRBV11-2	TGTGCCAGCGCACCTGGGGGGTCCAACTATGGCTACACCTTC	CASAPGGSNYGYTF
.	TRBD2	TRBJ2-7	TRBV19	TGTGCCAGTAGTGTGGGACTAGCGGGTATCAACGAGCAGTACTTC	CASSVGLAGINEQYF
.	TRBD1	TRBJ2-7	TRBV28	TGTGCCAGCGGGGGACAGACTTACTACGAGCAGTACTTC	CASGGQTYYEQYF
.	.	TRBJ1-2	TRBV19	TGTGCCAGTAGGATTAGAGGGTCCTCAGCTAACTATGGCTACACCTTC	CASRIRGSSANYGYTF
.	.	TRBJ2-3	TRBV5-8	TGTGCCAGCAGCTTGCCGCCAGGGGGCACAGATACGCAGTATTTT	CASSLPPGGTDTQYF
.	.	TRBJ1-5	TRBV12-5	TGTGCTAGTGCGGCGGGCCCTTATCAGCCCCAGCATTTT	CASAAGPYQPQHF
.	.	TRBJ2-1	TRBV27	TGTGCCAGCAGTTCTAGGCTAGGTACAAATGAGCAGTTCTTC	CASSSRLGTNEQFF
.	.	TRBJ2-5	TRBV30	TGTGCCTGGACTAGTGCCGAAGAGACCCAGTACTTC	CAWTSAEETQYF
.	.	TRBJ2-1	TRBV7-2	TGTGCCAGCAGCTTAGCAGCGGGCAACTTATACAATGAGCAGTTCTTC	CASSLAAGNLYNEQFF